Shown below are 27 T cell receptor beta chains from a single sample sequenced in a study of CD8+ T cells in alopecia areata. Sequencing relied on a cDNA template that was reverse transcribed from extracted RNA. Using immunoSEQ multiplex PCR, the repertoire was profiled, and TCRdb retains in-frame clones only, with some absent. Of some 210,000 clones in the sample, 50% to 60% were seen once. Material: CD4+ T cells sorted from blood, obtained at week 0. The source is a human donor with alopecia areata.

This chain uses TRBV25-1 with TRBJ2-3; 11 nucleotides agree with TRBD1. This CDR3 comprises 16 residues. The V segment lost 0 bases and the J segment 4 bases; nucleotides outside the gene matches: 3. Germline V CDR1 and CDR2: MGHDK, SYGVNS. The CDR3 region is CASSEYKGQGADTQYF. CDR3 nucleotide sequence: TGTGCCAGCAGTGAATATAAGGGACAGGGGGCAGATACGCAGTATTTT.

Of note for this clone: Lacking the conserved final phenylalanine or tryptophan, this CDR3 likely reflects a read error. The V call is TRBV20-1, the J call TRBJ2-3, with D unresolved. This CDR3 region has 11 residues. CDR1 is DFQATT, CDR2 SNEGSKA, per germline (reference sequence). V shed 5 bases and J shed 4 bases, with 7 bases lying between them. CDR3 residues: CSAHLADTQYL. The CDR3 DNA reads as TGCAGTGCTCATCTAGCAGATACGCAGTATCTT.

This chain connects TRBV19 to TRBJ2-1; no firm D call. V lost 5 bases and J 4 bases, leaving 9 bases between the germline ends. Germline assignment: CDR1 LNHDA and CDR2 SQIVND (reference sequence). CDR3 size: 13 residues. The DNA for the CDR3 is TGTGCCAGTAGTTCGCTAGGGTACAATGAGCAGTTCTTC. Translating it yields CASSSLGYNEQFF.

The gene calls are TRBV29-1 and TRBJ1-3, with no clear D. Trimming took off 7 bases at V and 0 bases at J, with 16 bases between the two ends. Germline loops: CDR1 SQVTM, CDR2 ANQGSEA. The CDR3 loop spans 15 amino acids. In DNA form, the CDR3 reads TGCAGCGGGGCCCTTCCCGGTGGCTCTGGAAACACCATATATTTT. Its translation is CSGALPGGSGNTIYF.

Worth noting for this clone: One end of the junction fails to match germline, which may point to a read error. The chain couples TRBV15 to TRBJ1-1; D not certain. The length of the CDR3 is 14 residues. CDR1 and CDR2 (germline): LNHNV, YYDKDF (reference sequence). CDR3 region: CATSREKGNPEAFF. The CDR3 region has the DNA TGTGCCACCAGCAGAGAAAAAGGGAACCCTGAAGCTTTCTTT.

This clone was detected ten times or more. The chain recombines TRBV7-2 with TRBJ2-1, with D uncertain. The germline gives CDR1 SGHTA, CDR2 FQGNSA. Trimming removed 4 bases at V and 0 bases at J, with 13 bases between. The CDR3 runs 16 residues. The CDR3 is CASSSSFGFSYNEQFF. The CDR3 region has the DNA TGTGCCAGCAGCTCATCTTTTGGATTCTCCTACAATGAGCAGTTCTTC.

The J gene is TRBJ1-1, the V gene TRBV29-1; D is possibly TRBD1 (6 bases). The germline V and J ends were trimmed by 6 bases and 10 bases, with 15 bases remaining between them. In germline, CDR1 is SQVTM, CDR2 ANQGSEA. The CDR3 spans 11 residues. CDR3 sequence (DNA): TGCAGCGTCGCAGACACAGGGTTAGCTTTCTTT. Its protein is CSVADTGLAFF.

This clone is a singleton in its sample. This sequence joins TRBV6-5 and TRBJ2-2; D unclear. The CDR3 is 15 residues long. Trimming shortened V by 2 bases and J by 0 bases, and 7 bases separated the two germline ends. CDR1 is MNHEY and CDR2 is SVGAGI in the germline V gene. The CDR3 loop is CASSYLPTNTGELFF. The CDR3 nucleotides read TGTGCCAGCAGTTACCTTCCTACGAACACCGGGGAGCTGTTTTTT.

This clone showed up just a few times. CDR3 nucleotide sequence: TGCAGCGCTGGGGACAGTATGGGCTACACCTTC. Its protein is CSAGDSMGYTF. V is TRBV29-1 and J is TRBJ1-2; 7 bases align to TRBD1. This CDR3 is built from 11 residues. Germline V CDR1 and CDR2: SQVTM, ANQGSEA. Trimming removed 7 bases from V and 8 bases from J; junction bases left unmatched: 7.

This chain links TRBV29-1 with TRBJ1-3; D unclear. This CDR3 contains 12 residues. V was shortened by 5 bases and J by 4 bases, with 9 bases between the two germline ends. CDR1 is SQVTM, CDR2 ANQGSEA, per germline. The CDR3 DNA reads TGCAGCGTTACGGGGTCCGGAAACACCATATATTTT. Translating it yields CSVTGSGNTIYF.

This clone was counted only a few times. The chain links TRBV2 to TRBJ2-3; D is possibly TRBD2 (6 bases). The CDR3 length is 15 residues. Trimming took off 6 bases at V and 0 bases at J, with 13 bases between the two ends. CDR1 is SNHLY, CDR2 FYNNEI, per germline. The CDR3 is CASRRGLGSTDTQYF. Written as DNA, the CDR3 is TGTGCCAGCAGGAGGGGACTTGGGAGCACAGATACGCAGTATTTT.

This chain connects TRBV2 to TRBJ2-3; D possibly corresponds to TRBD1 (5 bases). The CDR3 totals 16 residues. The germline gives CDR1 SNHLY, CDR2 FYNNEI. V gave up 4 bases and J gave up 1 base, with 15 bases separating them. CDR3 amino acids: CASSAGPGDRTDTQYF. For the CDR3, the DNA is TGTGCCAGCAGTGCAGGGCCGGGCGACCGCACAGATACGCAGTATTTT.

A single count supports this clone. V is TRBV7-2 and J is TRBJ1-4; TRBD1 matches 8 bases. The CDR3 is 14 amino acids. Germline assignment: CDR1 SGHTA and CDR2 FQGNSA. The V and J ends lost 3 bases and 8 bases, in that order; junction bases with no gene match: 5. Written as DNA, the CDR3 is TGTGCCAGCAGCTTCGGACAGGGTTGGGAAAAACTGTTTTTT. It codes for CASSFGQGWEKLFF.

CDR3 region: CASSIRDGSSYEQYF. Here the CDR3 DNA reads TGCGCCAGCAGCATCCGGGACGGAAGCTCCTACGAGCAGTACTTC. This chain connects TRBV4-1 to TRBJ2-7; either TRBD1 or TRBD2 may supply D (5 bases each). Trimming shortened V by 5 bases and J by 0 bases, and 14 bases separated the two germline ends. The CDR3 loop spans 15 amino acids. Germline values: CDR1 MGHRA, CDR2 YSYEKL.

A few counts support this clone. The DNA for the CDR3 is TGTGCCTGGAGTGAAGAGGGGAACACTGAAGCTTTCTTT. Translated: CAWSEEGNTEAFF. V gene TRBV30 combines with J gene TRBJ1-1; the D is unclear. The V gene lost 1 base and the J gene lost 1 base, with 7 bases spanning the gap. Per the germline V gene, CDR1 is GTSNPN and CDR2 is SVGIG (reference sequence). The CDR3 totals 13 residues.

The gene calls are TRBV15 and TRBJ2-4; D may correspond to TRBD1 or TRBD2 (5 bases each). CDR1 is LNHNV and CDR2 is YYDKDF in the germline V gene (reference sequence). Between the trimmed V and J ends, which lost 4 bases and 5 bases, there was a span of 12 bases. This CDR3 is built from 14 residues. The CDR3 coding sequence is TGTGCCACCAGCACCTGGGACGGTCAAAACATTCAGTACTTC. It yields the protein CATSTWDGQNIQYF.

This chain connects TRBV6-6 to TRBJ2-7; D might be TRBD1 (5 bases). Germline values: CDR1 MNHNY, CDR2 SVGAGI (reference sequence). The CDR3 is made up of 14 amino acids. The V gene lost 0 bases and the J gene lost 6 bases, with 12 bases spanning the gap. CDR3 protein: CASSYSSAGIEQYF. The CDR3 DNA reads TGTGCCAGCAGTTACTCGTCGGCAGGGATCGAGCAGTACTTC.

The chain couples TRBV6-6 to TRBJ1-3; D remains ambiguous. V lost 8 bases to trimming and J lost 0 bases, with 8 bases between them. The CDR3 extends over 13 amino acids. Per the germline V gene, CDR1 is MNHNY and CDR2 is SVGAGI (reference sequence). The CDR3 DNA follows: TGTGCCAGCTCCCGGATCTCTGGAAACACCATATATTTT. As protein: CASSRISGNTIYF.

The CDR3 DNA reads as TGTGCCAGCAGCCTCCCCAATCGGGACTTCAAAAACATTCAGTACTTC. It translates to CASSLPNRDFKNIQYF. V gene TRBV7-8 combines with J gene TRBJ2-4; the D gene is possibly TRBD2 (6 bases). Germline lookup yields CDR1 SGHVS and CDR2 FQNEAQ. Trimming stripped 5 bases from V and 3 bases from J, with 17 bases between. This CDR3 contains 16 residues.

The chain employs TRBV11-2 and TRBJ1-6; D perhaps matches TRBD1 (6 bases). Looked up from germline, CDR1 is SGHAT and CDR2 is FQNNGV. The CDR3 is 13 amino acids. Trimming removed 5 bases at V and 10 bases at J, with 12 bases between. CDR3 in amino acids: CASSPNRESPLHF. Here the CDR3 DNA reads TGTGCCAGCAGCCCGAACAGGGAATCACCCCTCCACTTT.

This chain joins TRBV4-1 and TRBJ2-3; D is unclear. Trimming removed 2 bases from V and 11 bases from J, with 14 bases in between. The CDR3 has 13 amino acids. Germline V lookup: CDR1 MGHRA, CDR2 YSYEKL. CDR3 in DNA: TGCGCCAGCAGCCAACTGACGGCCTACATGCAGTATTTT. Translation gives CASSQLTAYMQYF.

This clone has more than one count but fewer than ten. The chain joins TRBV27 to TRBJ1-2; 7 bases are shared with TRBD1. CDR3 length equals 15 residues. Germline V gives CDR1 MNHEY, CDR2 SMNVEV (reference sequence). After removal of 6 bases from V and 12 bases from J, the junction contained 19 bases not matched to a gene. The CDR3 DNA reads TGTGCCAGCAGGCAAATGTCCGGGACAGATAAAATCAACACCTTC. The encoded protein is CASRQMSGTDKINTF.

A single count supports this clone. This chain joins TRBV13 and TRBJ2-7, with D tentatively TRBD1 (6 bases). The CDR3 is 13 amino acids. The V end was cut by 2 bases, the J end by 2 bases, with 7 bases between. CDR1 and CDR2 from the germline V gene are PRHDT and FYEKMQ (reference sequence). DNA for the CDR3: TGTGCCAGCAGCTTAAGGACAGCCTACGAGCAGTACTTC. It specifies CASSLRTAYEQYF.

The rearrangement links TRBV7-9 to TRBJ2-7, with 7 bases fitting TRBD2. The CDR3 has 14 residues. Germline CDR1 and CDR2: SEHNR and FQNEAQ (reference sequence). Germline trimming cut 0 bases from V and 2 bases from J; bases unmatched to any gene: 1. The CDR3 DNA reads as TGTGCCAGCAGCTTAGCGGGAGGGCCCTACGAGCAGTACTTC. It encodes CASSLAGGPYEQYF.

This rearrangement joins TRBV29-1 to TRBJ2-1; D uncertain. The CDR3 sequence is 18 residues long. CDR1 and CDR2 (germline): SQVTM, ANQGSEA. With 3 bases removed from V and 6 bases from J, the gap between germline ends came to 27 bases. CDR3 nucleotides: TGCAGCGTTGACGACATGTCCCAAGAGCTTATCTTCGTCAATGAGCAGTTCTTC. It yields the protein CSVDDMSQELIFVNEQFF.

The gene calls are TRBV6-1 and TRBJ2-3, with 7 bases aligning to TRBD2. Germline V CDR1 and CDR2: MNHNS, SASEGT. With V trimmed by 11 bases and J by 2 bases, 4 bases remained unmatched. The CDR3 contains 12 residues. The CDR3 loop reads CASGGSTDTQYF. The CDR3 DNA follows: TGTGCCTCCGGGGGGTCCACAGATACGCAGTATTTT.

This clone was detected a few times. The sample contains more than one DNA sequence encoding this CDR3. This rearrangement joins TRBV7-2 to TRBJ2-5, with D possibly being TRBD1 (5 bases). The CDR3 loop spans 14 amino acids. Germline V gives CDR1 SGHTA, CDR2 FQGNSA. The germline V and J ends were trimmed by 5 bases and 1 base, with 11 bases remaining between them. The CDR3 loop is CASSLVRVQETQYF. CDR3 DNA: TGTGCCAGCAGCCTGGTCAGGGTCCAAGAGACCCAGTACTTC.